The rows below give T cell receptor beta chains drawn from one sample of a study of blood T cell repertoires in COVID-19. Assay used: immunoSEQ multiplex PCR; TCRdb lists only in-frame clones, some missing. The table includes roughly 40,000 clones, around 91% detected once. Sample: peripheral blood. Receptors originate from a man aged 50 to 60 with active COVID-19. CDR3s include the opening cysteine and the closing phenylalanine or tryptophan. A D gene is named only where the DNA matches it firmly. Clone size, where shown, is once, few, many, or a class for clones that have expanded.

TGTGCCAGCACCCCCGGGACAGCAAACATTCAGTACTTC	CASTPGTANIQYF	-	TRBJ2-4	TRBD1	TRBV6-5
TGTGCCAGCAGAGGGACAGGGGAGAGGTCCTATAATTCACCCCTCCACTTT	CASRGTGERSYNSPLHF	-	TRBJ1-6	TRBD1	TRBV28
TGCGCCAGCAGAAAGACTAGCGGGACATACAATGAGCAGTTCTTC	CASRKTSGTYNEQFF	-	TRBJ2-1	TRBD2	TRBV4-1
TGTGCCAGCAGCACGACACAGGGTTCGATTGCCGGCTACACCTTC	CASSTTQGSIAGYTF	once	TRBJ1-2	-	TRBV7-8
TGCGCCAGCAGCTCGACAGGGGGTGACACCGGGGAGCTGTTTTTT	CASSSTGGDTGELFF	-	TRBJ2-2	TRBD1	TRBV5-1
TGTGCCAGCTGGCGGACAGGAGTGAACACTGAAGCTTTCTTT	CASWRTGVNTEAFF	-	TRBJ1-1	TRBD1	TRBV5-4
TGTGCCAGCTCACCACGAGGCGAACGTCGGAACACTGAAGCTTTCTTT	CASSPRGERRNTEAFF	-	TRBJ1-1	-	TRBV18
TGTGCCAGCAGCCCGACAGGGATGAGGGAGACCCAGTACTTC	CASSPTGMRETQYF	-	TRBJ2-5	TRBD1	TRBV7-3
TGCAGCGTTCTGACTAGCGGGGGGGGTGAGCAGTTCTTC	CSVLTSGGGEQFF	-	TRBJ2-1	TRBD2	TRBV29-1
TGTGCCAGCAGCCAATCCGGGACAGGGGGCTTGAATGAGCAGTTCTTC	CASSQSGTGGLNEQFF	-	TRBJ2-1	TRBD1	TRBV16
TGTGCCATCAGGCAGCAGGAGGCCAACGTCCTGACTTTC	CAIRQQEANVLTF	once	TRBJ2-6	-	TRBV10-3
TGTGCCAGCAGTAGAGGGAGGCTGATGGATGAGCAGTTCTTC	CASSRGRLMDEQFF	-	TRBJ2-1	-	TRBV2
TGTGCCAGCAGTTACAACCCCCCTCAGCAGTTCTTC	CASSYNPPQQFF	-	TRBJ2-1	-	TRBV2
TGCGCCAGCAGCTTGGCCGGGTGGAGGGAGAACACTGAAGCTTTCTTT	CASSLAGWRENTEAFF	-	TRBJ1-1	-	TRBV5-1
TGCAGCGTTGAGCGGGGGGCAGGCTACAATGAGCAGTTCTTC	CSVERGAGYNEQFF	-	TRBJ2-1	TRBD2	TRBV29-1
TGTGCCAGCAGTCTGGGGCTGTCAGATACGCAGTATTTT	CASSLGLSDTQYF	-	TRBJ2-3	-	TRBV28
TGTGCCAGCAGTTACAGGGGACAGGGGATTGGCTACGAGCAGTACTTC	CASSYRGQGIGYEQYF	-	TRBJ2-7	TRBD1	TRBV6-5
TGTGCCAGCACAGGGGGCACAGGGAATCAGCCCCAGCATTTT	CASTGGTGNQPQHF	-	TRBJ1-5	TRBD1	TRBV2
TGTGCCACCAGCCCCGGGGGGGCTGGCGAGCAGTACTTC	CATSPGGAGEQYF	-	TRBJ2-7	TRBD2	TRBV15
TGTGCCAGTGGACAGGGGCCTTGGGGCTACACCTTC	CASGQGPWGYTF	-	TRBJ1-2	TRBD1	TRBV9
TGTGCCAGCAGCTTGGAGGGCGGGAGAGGGGAGACCCAGTACTTC	CASSLEGGRGETQYF	-	TRBJ2-5	TRBD2	TRBV5-4
TGTGCCAGCAGAGGGGGAGGGGAGACCCAGTACTTC	CASRGGGETQYF	-	TRBJ2-5	-	TRBV28
TGTGCCAGCAGTTCTATGGACAGGTGGGGGCAGTTCTTC	CASSSMDRWGQFF	-	TRBJ2-1	TRBD1	TRBV6-2/TRBV6-3
TGTGCCAGCAGTCGACAGGGGGGGAATGAAAAACTGTTTTTT	CASSRQGGNEKLFF	-	TRBJ1-4	TRBD1	TRBV2
TGTGCCTGGAACCCCGGGGGTTGGTCCTACGAGCAGTACTTC	CAWNPGGWSYEQYF	-	TRBJ2-7	-	TRBV30
TGTGCCAGCAGTTTGGGACAGGGGGCAAAGTACTTC	CASSLGQGAKYF	-	TRBJ2-7	TRBD1	TRBV28
TGTGCCAGCAGCGCCACAGGGCCTGGCACTGAAGCTTTCTTT	CASSATGPGTEAFF	-	TRBJ1-1	-	TRBV7-8
TGTGCCAGCAGCCCACAGGGCTTGCAGTTCTTC	CASSPQGLQFF	-	TRBJ2-1	-	TRBV28
TGTGCCAGTAAACCACAGGGGGCGCTCACAGATACGCAGTATTTT	CASKPQGALTDTQYF	few	TRBJ2-3	TRBD1	TRBV2
TGTGCCAGCGGATCGACTTCACCCATTGGAAACACCATATATTTT	CASGSTSPIGNTIYF	-	TRBJ1-3	-	TRBV27
TGTGCCAGTAGTAGGGCAGCAGGGGTCCTCCAAGAGACCCAGTACTTC	CASSRAAGVLQETQYF	-	TRBJ2-5	-	TRBV19
TGTGCCAGCAGTGAGCAGCTCCAAGGGGCCCGCGAGCAGTTCTTC	CASSEQLQGAREQFF	-	TRBJ2-1	-	TRBV2
TGTGCCAGCAGCCGTTACAGGGCATCCGAGCAGTACTTC	CASSRYRASEQYF	-	TRBJ2-7	-	TRBV5-4
TGTGCCAGCTCACCTGCGCGGAATGGCTACACCTTC	CASSPARNGYTF	-	TRBJ1-2	-	TRBV18
TGTGCCAGCAGCTTAGGGCAGGGCACTGAAAAACTGTTTTTT	CASSLGQGTEKLFF	-	TRBJ1-4	-	TRBV7-9
TGTGCCAGCAGTCTGAGCGGCACAGATACGCAGTATTTT	CASSLSGTDTQYF	-	TRBJ2-3	-	TRBV27
TGCGCCAGCGCAAGAGGGACTAGCGGACAAGAGACCCAGTACTTC	CASARGTSGQETQYF	once	TRBJ2-5	TRBD2	TRBV5-1
TGTGCCAGCAGCTTAACAGGTAATCAGCCCCAGCATTTT	CASSLTGNQPQHF	-	TRBJ1-5	-	TRBV3-1/TRBV3-2
TGCGCCACACGGAGGAATTGGAACACTGAAGCTTTCTTT	CATRRNWNTEAFF	-	TRBJ1-1	-	TRBV5-1
TGTGCCAGCAGCCCATCTGAGGTCGCGAACACTGAAGCTTTCTTT	CASSPSEVANTEAFF	-	TRBJ1-1	-	TRBV6-2/TRBV6-3